Listed here are 5 T cell receptor beta chains from one sample, sequenced in a study of blood T cell repertoires in COVID-19. Clones were read by immunoSEQ multiplex PCR, and TCRdb kept only the in-frame ones, dropping some. The sample yields roughly 250,000 clones, approximately 85% seen once. Source material: PBMCs or T cells enriched from blood (not recorded which). The source is a woman in her fifties or sixties who had recovered from COVID-19.

V usage is TRBV5-1 and J usage is TRBJ2-5, with TRBD1 matching 8 bases. The length of the CDR3 is 13 residues. With V trimmed by 7 bases and J by 4 bases, 6 bases remained unmatched. The germline gives CDR1 SGHRS, CDR2 YFSETQ. The CDR3 nucleotides read TGCGCCAGCTTCGAGGACAGGGCAGAGACCCAGTACTTC. As protein: CASFEDRAETQYF.

The chain carries TRBV7-9 and TRBJ1-2; D may be TRBD1 (5 bases). V was clipped by 1 base and J by 12 bases, with 12 bases between them. This CDR3 spans 12 amino acids. Germline lookup yields CDR1 SEHNR and CDR2 FQNEAQ (reference sequence). The CDR3 nucleotides read TGTGCCAGCAGCTTAGAAGTGTCAGGGAACACCTTC. It encodes CASSLEVSGNTF.

The rearrangement joins TRBV29-1 to TRBJ2-7, with 9 positions matching TRBD1. The CDR3 extends over 14 amino acids. The junction had 7 bases not matched to a gene; V was cut back by 4 bases and J by 3 bases. Germline V gives CDR1 SQVTM, CDR2 ANQGSEA. CDR3 in amino acids: CSVGGGTGFYEQYF. DNA for the CDR3: TGCAGCGTTGGAGGGGGGACAGGGTTCTACGAGCAGTACTTC.

About this clone itself: This sample includes further DNA sequences coding for the same CDR3. This rearrangement joins TRBV7-2 to TRBJ1-5; D is undetermined. V was shortened by 1 base and J by 6 bases, with 7 bases between the two germline ends. The V gene's germline CDR1 is SGHTA and CDR2 FQGNSA. The CDR3 is made up of 13 amino acids. The CDR3 loop is CASSLDSFQPQHF. The CDR3 nucleotides are TGTGCCAGCAGCTTAGATTCTTTTCAGCCCCAGCATTTT.

V gene TRBV11-2 combines with J gene TRBJ1-1; D is unclear. Germline V gene lookup returns CDR1 SGHAT and CDR2 FQNNGV. The V and J ends lost 2 bases and 5 bases respectively, with 6 bases between them. CDR3 size: 12 residues. DNA for the CDR3: TGTGCCAGCAGCTTACAGGAAACTGAAGCTTTCTTT. Residues: CASSLQETEAFF.